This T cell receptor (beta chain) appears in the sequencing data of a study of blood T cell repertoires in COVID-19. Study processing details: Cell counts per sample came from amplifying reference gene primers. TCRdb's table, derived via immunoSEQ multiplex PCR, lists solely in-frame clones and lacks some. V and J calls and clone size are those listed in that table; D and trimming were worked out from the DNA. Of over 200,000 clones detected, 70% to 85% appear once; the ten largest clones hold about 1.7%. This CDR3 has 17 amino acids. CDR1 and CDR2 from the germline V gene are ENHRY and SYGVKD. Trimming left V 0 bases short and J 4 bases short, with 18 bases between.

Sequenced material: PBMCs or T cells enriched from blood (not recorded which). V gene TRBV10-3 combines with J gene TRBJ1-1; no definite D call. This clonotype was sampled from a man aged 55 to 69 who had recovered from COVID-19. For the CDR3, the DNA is TGTGCCATCAGTGAGTCGCAGGTCTTCTATTTGGGCACTGAAGCTTTCTTT. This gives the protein CAISESQVFYLGTEAFF.